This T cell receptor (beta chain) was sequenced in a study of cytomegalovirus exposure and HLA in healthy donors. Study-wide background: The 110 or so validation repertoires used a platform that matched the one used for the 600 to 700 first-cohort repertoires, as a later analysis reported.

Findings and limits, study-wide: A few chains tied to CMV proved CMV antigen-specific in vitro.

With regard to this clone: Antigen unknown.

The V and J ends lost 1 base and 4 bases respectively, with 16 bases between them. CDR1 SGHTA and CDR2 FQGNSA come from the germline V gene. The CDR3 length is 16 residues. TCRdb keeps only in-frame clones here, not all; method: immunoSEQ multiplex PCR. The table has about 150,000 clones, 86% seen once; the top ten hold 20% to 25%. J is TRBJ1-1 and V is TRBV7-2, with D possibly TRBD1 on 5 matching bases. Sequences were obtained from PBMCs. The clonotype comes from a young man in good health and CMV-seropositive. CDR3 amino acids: CASSLVGQGGGTEAFF. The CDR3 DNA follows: TGTGCCAGCAGCTTAGTAGGGCAGGGAGGAGGCACTGAAGCTTTCTTT.